This T cell receptor (beta chain) was sequenced during a study of blood T cell repertoires in COVID-19. Study as a whole: Nucleic acid was either cDNA or gDNA, and it came from T cells, B-cell-depleted T cells, or PBMCs.

Original data processing: Estimation of nucleated cell counts was performed using reference gene primer amplification. The data were produced by immunoSEQ multiplex PCR, yet TCRdb's version contains in-frame clones alone and is incomplete. For V, J and clone size, that table is used; D and trimming come from the DNA. Of some 150,000 clones in the sample, around nine tenths were seen once. The sequence came from a woman aged 45-65 years with active or convalescent COVID-19. The sample taken for sequencing was peripheral blood.

The CDR3 region is CAWSVLPGFTEAFF. DNA for the CDR3: TGTGCCTGGAGTGTACTTCCGGGGTTCACTGAAGCTTTCTTT. The V and J genes are TRBV30 and TRBJ1-1; D call uncertain. V was shortened by 0 bases and J by 4 bases, with 12 bases between the two germline ends. The CDR3 runs to 14 residues. Germline CDR1 and CDR2: GTSNPN and SVGIG (reference sequence).